This T cell receptor beta chain is drawn from a study of cytomegalovirus exposure and HLA in healthy donors. Study results and caveats: In the analysis, some V segments, TRBV6-2 and TRBV6-3 included, were excluded as indistinguishable. A previous analysis found most TCR beta V segments productive roughly 87% or roughly 30% of the time.

The PCR ran on 60 Vbeta and 13 Jbeta primers. The data were produced by immunoSEQ multiplex PCR, yet TCRdb's version contains in-frame clones alone and is incomplete. The table has approximately 140,000 clones, around three quarters seen once; the top ten hold 10% to 15%. V dropped 0 bases and J dropped 6; count of bases not matched to a gene: 11. CDR1 LGHNA and CDR2 YSLEER come from the germline V gene. This CDR3 is built from 18 residues. A note on this clone: The antigen is unknown.

The sequence derives from a man aged 35 to 55 in good health and CMV-seropositive. The sample comprised PBMCs. The genes are TRBV4-3 and TRBJ1-4; 9 nucleotides line up with TRBD1. The CDR3 reads CASSQDTRQDRGDEKLFF. The DNA for the CDR3 is TGCGCCAGCAGCCAAGACACCCGCCAAGACAGGGGGGATGAAAAACTGTTTTTT.